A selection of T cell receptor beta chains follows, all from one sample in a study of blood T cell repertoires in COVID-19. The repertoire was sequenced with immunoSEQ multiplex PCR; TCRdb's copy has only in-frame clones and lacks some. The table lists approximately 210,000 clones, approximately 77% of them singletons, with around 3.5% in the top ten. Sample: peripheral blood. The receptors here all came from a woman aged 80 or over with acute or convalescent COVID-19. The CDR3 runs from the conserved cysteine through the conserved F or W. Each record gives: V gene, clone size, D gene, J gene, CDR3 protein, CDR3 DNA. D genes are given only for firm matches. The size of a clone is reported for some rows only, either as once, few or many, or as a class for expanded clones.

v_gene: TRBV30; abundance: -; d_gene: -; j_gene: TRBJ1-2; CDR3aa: CAWRTPPNYGYTF; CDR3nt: TGTGCCTGGAGGACACCTCCTAACTATGGCTACACCTTC
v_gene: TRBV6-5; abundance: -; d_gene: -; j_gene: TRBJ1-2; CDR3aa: CATYNYGYTF; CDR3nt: TGTGCCACCTACAACTATGGCTACACCTTC
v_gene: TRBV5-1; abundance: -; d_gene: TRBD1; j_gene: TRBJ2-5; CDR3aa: CASSLVGQGGETQYF; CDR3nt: TGCGCCAGCAGCTTGGTGGGACAGGGAGGGGAGACCCAGTACTTC
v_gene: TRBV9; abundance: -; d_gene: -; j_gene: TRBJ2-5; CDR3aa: CASSDGGLETQYF; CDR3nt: TGTGCCAGCAGCGACGGGGGTCTGGAGACCCAGTACTTC
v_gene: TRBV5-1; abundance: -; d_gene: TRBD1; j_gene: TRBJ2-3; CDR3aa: CASSLGGQGATDTQYF; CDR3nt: TGCGCCAGCAGCTTGGGCGGGCAGGGGGCCACAGATACGCAGTATTTT
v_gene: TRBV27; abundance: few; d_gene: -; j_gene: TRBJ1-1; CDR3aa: CASSPRGVRGAFF; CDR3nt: TGTGCCAGCAGCCCGAGGGGAGTCCGGGGGGCTTTCTTT
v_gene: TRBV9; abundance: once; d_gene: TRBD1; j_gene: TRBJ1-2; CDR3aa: CASSAGTANLNYGYTF; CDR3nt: TGTGCCAGCAGCGCCGGGACAGCCAACCTGAACTATGGCTACACCTTC
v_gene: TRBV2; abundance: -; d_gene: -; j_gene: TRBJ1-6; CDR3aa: CASAWTVNSPLHF; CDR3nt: TGTGCCAGCGCTTGGACAGTTAATTCACCCCTCCACTTT
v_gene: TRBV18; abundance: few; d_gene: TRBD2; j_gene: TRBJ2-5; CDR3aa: CASSPLSGGSVSETQYF; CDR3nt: TGTGCCAGCTCACCTCTTAGCGGGGGTTCAGTATCGGAGACCCAGTACTTC
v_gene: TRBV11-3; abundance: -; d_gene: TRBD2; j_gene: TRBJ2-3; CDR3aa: CASSPTSGGWTDTQYF; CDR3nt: TGTGCCAGCAGCCCGACTAGCGGGGGGTGGACAGATACGCAGTATTTT
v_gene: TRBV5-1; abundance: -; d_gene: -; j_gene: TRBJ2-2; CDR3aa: CASSFPGLNTGELFF; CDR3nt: TGCGCCAGCAGCTTCCCGGGGTTGAACACCGGGGAGCTGTTTTTT
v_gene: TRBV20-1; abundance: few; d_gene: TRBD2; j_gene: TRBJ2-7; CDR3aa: CTAQRGYEQYF; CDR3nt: TGCACCGCACAGCGGGGATACGAGCAGTACTTC
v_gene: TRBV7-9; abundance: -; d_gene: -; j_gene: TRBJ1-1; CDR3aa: CASSLPQGSEAFF; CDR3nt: TGTGCCAGCAGCTTACCACAGGGTTCTGAAGCTTTCTTT
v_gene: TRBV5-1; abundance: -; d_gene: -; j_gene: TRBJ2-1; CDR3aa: CASSASAINYNEQFF; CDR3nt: TGCGCCAGCAGCGCCAGCGCGATAAACTACAATGAGCAGTTCTTC
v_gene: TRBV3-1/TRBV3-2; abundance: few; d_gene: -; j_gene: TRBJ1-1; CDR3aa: CASSQGVGVLAEAFF; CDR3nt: TGTGCCAGCAGCCAAGGGGTAGGGGTTTTGGCTGAAGCTTTCTTT
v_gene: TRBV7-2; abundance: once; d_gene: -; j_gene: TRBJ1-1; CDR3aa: CASSLMAYTEAFF; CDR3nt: TGTGCCAGCAGCTTAATGGCCTACACTGAAGCTTTCTTT
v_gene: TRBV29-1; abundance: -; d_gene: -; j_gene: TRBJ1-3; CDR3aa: CSVSKGEAYSGNTIYF; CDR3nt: TGCAGCGTTTCCAAAGGGGAGGCCTACTCTGGAAACACCATATATTTT
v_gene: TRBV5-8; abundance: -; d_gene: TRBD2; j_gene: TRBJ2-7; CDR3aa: CASTFGGVEQYF; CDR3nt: TGTGCCAGCACCTTTGGGGGGGTCGAGCAGTACTTC
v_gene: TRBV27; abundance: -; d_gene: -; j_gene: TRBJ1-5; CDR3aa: CASSLGQSQNQPQHF; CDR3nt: TGTGCCAGCAGTTTAGGGCAGTCACAGAATCAGCCCCAGCATTTT
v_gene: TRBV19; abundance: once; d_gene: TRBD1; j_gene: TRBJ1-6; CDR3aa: CASSIEDRSYNSPLHF; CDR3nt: TGTGCCAGTAGTATCGAGGACAGGTCCTATAATTCACCCCTCCACTTT
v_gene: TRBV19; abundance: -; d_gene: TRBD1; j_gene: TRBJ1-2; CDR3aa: CASSTLLDRGDGYTF; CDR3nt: TGTGCCAGTAGTACTCTCCTCGACAGGGGCGATGGCTACACCTTC
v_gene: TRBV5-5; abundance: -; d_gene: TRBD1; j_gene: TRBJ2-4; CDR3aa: CASSTLTGGKNIQYF; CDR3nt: TGTGCCAGCAGCACTCTTACAGGGGGCAAAAACATTCAGTACTTC
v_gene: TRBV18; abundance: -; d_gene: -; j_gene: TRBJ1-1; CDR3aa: CASSPTLNTEAFF; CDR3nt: TGTGCCAGCTCACCGACATTAAACACTGAAGCTTTCTTT
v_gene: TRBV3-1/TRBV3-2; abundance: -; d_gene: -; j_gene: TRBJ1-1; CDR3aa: CASSQQRRGTEAFF; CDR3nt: TGTGCCAGCAGCCAACAACGTAGGGGTACTGAAGCTTTCTTT
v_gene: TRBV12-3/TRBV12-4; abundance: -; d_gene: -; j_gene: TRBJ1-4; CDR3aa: CASRRIRNEKLFF; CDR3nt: TGTGCCAGCAGACGAATTCGGAATGAAAAACTGTTTTTT
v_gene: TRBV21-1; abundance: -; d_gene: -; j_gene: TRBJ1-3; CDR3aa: CASSKGWPHRGLGNTIYF; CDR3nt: TGTGCCAGCAGCAAAGGATGGCCCCACAGGGGGCTTGGAAACACCATATATTTT
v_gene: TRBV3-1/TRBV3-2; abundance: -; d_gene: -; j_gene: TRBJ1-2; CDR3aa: CASSQAQGSYGYTF; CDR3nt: TGTGCCAGCAGCCAAGCTCAGGGGTCTTATGGCTACACCTTC
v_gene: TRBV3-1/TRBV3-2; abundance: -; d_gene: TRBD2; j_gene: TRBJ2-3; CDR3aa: CASSQLGGVTDTQYF; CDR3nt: TGTGCCAGCAGCCAACTTGGGGGGGTCACAGATACGCAGTATTTT
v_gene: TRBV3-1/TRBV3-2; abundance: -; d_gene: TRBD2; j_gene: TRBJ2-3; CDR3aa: CASSRTSGGKTDTQYF; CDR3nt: TGTGCCAGCAGCAGAACTAGCGGGGGGAAAACAGATACGCAGTATTTT
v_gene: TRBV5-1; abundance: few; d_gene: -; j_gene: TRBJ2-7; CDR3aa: CASSKQGLMNEQYF; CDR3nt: TGCGCCAGCAGTAAACAGGGCCTGATGAACGAGCAGTACTTC
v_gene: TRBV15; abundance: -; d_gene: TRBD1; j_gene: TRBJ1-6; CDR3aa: CATSRRTGEDSPLHF; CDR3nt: TGTGCCACCAGCAGGAGGACAGGAGAGGATTCACCCCTCCACTTT
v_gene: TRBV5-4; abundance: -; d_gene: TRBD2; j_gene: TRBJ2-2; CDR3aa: CASGTSGGNTGELFF; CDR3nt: TGTGCCAGCGGCACTAGCGGTGGGAACACCGGGGAGCTGTTTTTT
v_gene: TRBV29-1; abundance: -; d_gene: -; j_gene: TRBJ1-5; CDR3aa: CSVGGLYSNQPQHF; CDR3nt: TGCAGCGTTGGGGGCCTCTATAGCAATCAGCCCCAGCATTTT
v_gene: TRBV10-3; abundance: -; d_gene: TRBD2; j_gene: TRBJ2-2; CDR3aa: CAIKGLAGGQGTGELFF; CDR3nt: TGTGCCATCAAGGGACTAGCGGGGGGCCAGGGCACCGGGGAGCTGTTTTTT
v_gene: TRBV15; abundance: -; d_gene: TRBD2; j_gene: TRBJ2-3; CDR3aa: CATSRDSLAPSTDTQYF; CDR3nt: TGTGCCACCAGCAGAGATTCACTAGCGCCAAGCACAGATACGCAGTATTTT
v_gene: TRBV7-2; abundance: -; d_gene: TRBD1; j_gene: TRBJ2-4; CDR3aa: CASSLMGQGVKNIQYF; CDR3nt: TGTGCCAGCAGCTTAATGGGACAGGGTGTCAAAAACATTCAGTACTTC
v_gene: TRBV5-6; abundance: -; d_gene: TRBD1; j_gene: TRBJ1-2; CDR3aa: CASRPTGGNYGYTF; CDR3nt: TGTGCCAGCAGGCCGACAGGGGGGAACTATGGCTACACCTTC
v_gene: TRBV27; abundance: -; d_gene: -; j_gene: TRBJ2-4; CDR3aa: CASSLSSVFKNIQYF; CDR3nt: TGTGCCAGCAGTTTATCGTCAGTCTTTAAAAACATTCAGTACTTC
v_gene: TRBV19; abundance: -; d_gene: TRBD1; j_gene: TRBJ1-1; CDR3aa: CASSGTVGQGTEAFF; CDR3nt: TGTGCCAGTAGTGGGACCGTGGGACAGGGGACTGAAGCTTTCTTT
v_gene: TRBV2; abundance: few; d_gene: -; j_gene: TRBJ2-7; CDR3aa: CASRQVSYEQYF; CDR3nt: TGTGCCAGCAGGCAGGTATCGTACGAGCAGTACTTC
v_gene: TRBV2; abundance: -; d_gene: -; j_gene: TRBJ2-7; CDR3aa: CASRVGGGYEQYF; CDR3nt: TGTGCCAGCAGGGTGGGGGGTGGCTACGAGCAGTACTTC
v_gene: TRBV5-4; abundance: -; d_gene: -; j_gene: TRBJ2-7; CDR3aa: CASSLDSDRPYEQYF; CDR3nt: TGTGCCAGCAGCTTGGACTCGGACAGACCCTACGAGCAGTACTTC